The 32 T cell receptor beta chains below all came from one sample that was sequenced in a study of cytomegalovirus exposure and HLA in healthy donors. Primers for the PCR totalled 60 Vbeta and 13 Jbeta. The protocol was immunoSEQ multiplex PCR, while the TCRdb copy is restricted to in-frame clones and leaves out a portion. Of 100,000 or so clones detected, 50% to 65% appear once; the ten largest clones hold less than 4.5%. The sequencing sample was made of PBMCs. These receptors all come from a man younger than 40 in good health and CMV-seropositive.

On this clone itself: At one boundary the junction diverges from the germline segment, which might be a read error. The gene calls are TRBV6-5 and TRBJ2-7; D not resolved. From germline, CDR1 is MNHEY and CDR2 SVGAGI. The CDR3 covers 12 residues. The DNA of the CDR3 is TGTGCCGGCAGTTCGACAACCTACGAGCAGTACTTC. Translation: CAGSSTTYEQYF.

This chain links TRBV6-6 with TRBJ1-2; D not certain. Germline V gene sequence: CDR1 MNHNY, CDR2 SVGAGI (reference sequence). The CDR3 contains 14 residues. Trimming took 0 bases from V and 1 from J, leaving 6 bases between them. This CDR3 reads CASSYSSLNYGYTF. The CDR3 DNA reads as TGTGCCAGCAGTTACTCGAGTCTTAACTATGGCTACACCTTC.

This rearrangement joins TRBV28 to TRBJ2-7; 11 positions match TRBD2. The CDR3 consists of 14 residues. Germline V gives CDR1 MDHEN, CDR2 SYDVKM. Unmatched junction bases numbered 3, after V lost 3 bases and J lost 5 bases. CDR3 amino acids: CASSFGLAGHEQYF. The CDR3 nucleotides are TGTGCCAGCAGTTTCGGACTAGCGGGCCACGAGCAGTACTTC.

The genes are TRBV2 and TRBJ1-1; 9 nucleotides align to TRBD1. With V trimmed by 11 bases and J by 0 bases, 7 bases remained unmatched. The germline CDR1 and CDR2 sequences are SNHLY and FYNNEI. The CDR3 is 14 amino acids. In DNA, the CDR3 is TGTGCCTCATACCGGGACAGGGTGAACACTGAAGCTTTCTTT. Translated, it gives CASYRDRVNTEAFF.

There are a few counts of this clone. The chain uses TRBV19 and TRBJ1-5; TRBD1 might be the D (6 bases). The ends were cut back, 6 bases at V and 5 bases at J, with 8 bases in the middle. The CDR3 is made up of 12 amino acids. CDR1 and CDR2 (germline): LNHDA, SQIVND (reference sequence). Written as DNA, the CDR3 is TGTGCCAGTAGCAGGGGCGATCAGCCCCAGCATTTT. Translating it yields CASSRGDQPQHF.

This rearrangement joins TRBV30 to TRBJ2-5; D is perhaps TRBD2 (5 bases). The J call may be mistaken, given a closer DNA end match to TRBJ2-7. Germline V lookup: CDR1 GTSNPN, CDR2 SVGIG (reference sequence). CDR3 length: 10 residues. DNA of the CDR3: TGTGCCTGCGGGGTACGCGAGCAGTACTTC. Its translation is CACGVREQYF.

This clone appeared a few times. The genes are TRBV5-5 and TRBJ2-7, with 8 positions matching TRBD1. From germline, CDR1 is SGHKS and CDR2 YYEKEE (reference sequence). This CDR3 is 14 amino acids long. The junction had 9 bases not matched to a gene; V was cut back by 2 bases and J by 8 bases. The CDR3: CASSLPGQDSKQYF. The CDR3 region has the DNA TGTGCCAGCAGCTTACCGGGACAGGATTCTAAGCAGTACTTC.

The chain recombines TRBV5-1 with TRBJ2-3; TRBD2 matches 8 bases. Germline V CDR1 and CDR2: SGHRS, YFSETQ. The CDR3 length is 14 residues. Unmatched junction bases numbered 7, after V lost 7 bases and J lost 3 bases. The CDR3 coding sequence is TGCGCCAGCTCTCTCGGGGGGGCAACAGATACGCAGTATTTT. Translating gives CASSLGGATDTQYF.

V gene TRBV4-1 combines with J gene TRBJ2-3, with D possibly matching TRBD2 (5 bases). Germline CDR1 and CDR2: MGHRA and YSYEKL. The CDR3 extends over 14 amino acids. Trimming left V 7 bases short and J 2 bases short, with 13 bases between. The CDR3 bases are TGCGCCAGCACTCCTACTAGTCTCACAGATACGCAGTATTTT. Translation: CASTPTSLTDTQYF.

The rearrangement uses TRBV5-1 and TRBJ2-5; D gene unclear. Trimming took 4 bases from V and 2 from J, leaving 6 bases between them. This CDR3 spans 12 amino acids. Germline V gene lookup returns CDR1 SGHRS and CDR2 YFSETQ. Here the CDR3 DNA reads TGCGCCAGCAGCGCGGAACAAGAGACCCAGTACTTC. This sequence encodes CASSAEQETQYF.

J is TRBJ1-2 and V is TRBV6-5; D is unclear. The V and J ends lost 6 bases and 5 bases respectively, with 10 bases between them. The CDR3 extends over 12 amino acids. From germline, CDR1 is MNHEY and CDR2 SVGAGI. The CDR3 loop reads CASRNGVYGYTF. CDR3 nucleotide sequence: TGTGCCAGCAGAAACGGGGTATATGGCTACACCTTC.

This chain links TRBV11-3 with TRBJ2-1; TRBD2 matches at 8 bases. The germline V gene has CDR1 SGHNT and CDR2 YENEEA. This CDR3 is built from 15 residues. Germline trimming cut 1 base from V and 8 bases from J; bases unmatched to any gene: 7. The CDR3, as DNA: TGTGCCAGCAGCTTAGGGGGAGGGCGGGGGGATGAGCAGTTCTTC. Its protein product is CASSLGGGRGDEQFF.

V usage is TRBV5-4 and J usage is TRBJ1-1; TRBD1 matches at 8 bases. Germline assignment: CDR1 SGHNT and CDR2 YYREEE (reference sequence). V shed 4 bases and J 4 bases; nucleotides not matched to a gene: 6. The CDR3 covers 14 residues. The CDR3 DNA sequence: TGTGCCAGCAGCAAGGACAGGGTCGTCACTGAAGCTTTCTTT. It translates to CASSKDRVVTEAFF. The full variable domain, in which reference TRBV5-4 and TRBJ1-1 provide the parts outside the CDR3, is ETGVTQSPTHLIKTRGQQVTLRCSSQSGHNTVSWYQQALGQGPQFIFQYYREEENGRGNFPPRFSGLQFPNYSSELNVNALELDDSALYLCASSKDRVVTEAFFGQGTRLTVV.

The chain links TRBV27 to TRBJ1-3; D is unclear. V shed 4 bases and J shed 3 bases, with 10 bases lying between them. The CDR3 is 14 residues long. The germline gives CDR1 MNHEY, CDR2 SMNVEV (reference sequence). Here the CDR3 DNA reads TGTGCCAGCAGTTCGGGATTGTATGGAAACACCATATATTTT. Protein product: CASSSGLYGNTIYF.

V and J are TRBV5-1 and TRBJ1-4, with 9 bases fitting TRBD1. The CDR3 totals 13 residues. V dropped 5 bases and J dropped 7; count of bases not matched to a gene: 3. Looked up from germline, CDR1 is SGHRS and CDR2 is YFSETQ. DNA for the CDR3: TGCGCCAGCAGGGGACAGGGTCGTGAAAAACTGTTTTTT. Protein: CASRGQGREKLFF.

In the case of this clone: The sample contains more than one DNA sequence encoding this CDR3. The V call is TRBV9, the J call TRBJ2-7; D may be TRBD2 (5 bases). Trimming left V 0 bases short and J 0 bases short, with 7 bases between. The length of the CDR3 is 14 residues. CDR1 SGDLS and CDR2 YYNGEE come from the germline V gene. CDR3 amino acids: CASSVGGSSYEQYF. The CDR3 nucleotides read TGTGCCAGCAGCGTAGGAGGGAGCTCCTACGAGCAGTACTTC.

This clone was seen once. The chain carries TRBV28 and TRBJ1-5, with TRBD1 as a possible D gene (5 bases). The V end was cut by 4 bases, the J end by 2 bases, with 9 bases between. The germline V gene has CDR1 MDHEN and CDR2 SYDVKM. The CDR3 sequence is 14 residues long. The CDR3: CASSSPGRNQPQHF. CDR3 sequence (DNA): TGTGCCAGCAGTTCTCCAGGGCGCAATCAGCCCCAGCATTTT.

The sample holds one count of this clone. This chain uses TRBV6-1 with TRBJ1-5; unclear D gene. Germline V gene lookup returns CDR1 MNHNS and CDR2 SASEGT. Trimming took 4 bases from V and 2 from J, leaving 9 bases between them. The CDR3 covers 14 residues. CDR3 DNA: TGTGCCAGCAGTGGTGCTATGGGCAATCAGCCCCAGCATTTT. Protein sequence: CASSGAMGNQPQHF.

The gene calls are TRBV16 and TRBJ1-1, with 8 bases matching TRBD1. The CDR3 consists of 15 residues. Trimming removed 2 bases from V and 1 base from J; junction bases left unmatched: 3. CDR1 and CDR2 from the germline V gene are KGHSY and FQNENV. CDR3 region: CASSQTGTGNTEAFF. DNA for the CDR3: TGTGCCAGCAGCCAAACCGGGACAGGGAACACTGAAGCTTTCTTT. Supplemented by reference TRBV16 and TRBJ1-1, the full variable domain reads GEEVAQTPKHLVRGEGQKAKLYCAPIKGHSYVFWYQQVLKNEFKFLISFQNENVFDETGMPKERFSAKCLPNSPCSLEIQATKLEDSAVYFCASSQTGTGNTEAFFGQGTRLTVV.

This chain links TRBV29-1 with TRBJ2-2; D is undetermined. This CDR3 spans 11 amino acids. V was pared by 0 bases and J by 7 bases, with 3 bases between. In germline, CDR1 is SQVTM, CDR2 ANQGSEA. CDR3 sequence: CSVEDLGELFF. Written as DNA, the CDR3 is TGCAGCGTTGAAGATCTCGGGGAGCTGTTTTTT.

This clone occurred a few times. The V gene is TRBV7-9, the J gene TRBJ1-1; D uncertain. V lost 1 base to trimming and J lost 1 base, with 10 bases between them. CDR1 is SEHNR, CDR2 FQNEAQ, per germline (reference sequence). The CDR3 extends over 15 amino acids. Here the CDR3 DNA reads TGTGCCAGCAGCTTAGGTTGGGCTGCGAACACTGAAGCTTTCTTT. It translates to CASSLGWAANTEAFF.

V gene TRBV27 combines with J gene TRBJ2-7, with 7 bases lining up with TRBD1. Per the germline V gene, CDR1 is MNHEY and CDR2 is SMNVEV (reference sequence). The V segment lost 0 bases and the J segment 2 bases; nucleotides outside the gene matches: 7. The CDR3 spans 16 residues. CDR3 in amino acids: CASSLSVGTVTYEQYF. CDR3 DNA sequence: TGTGCCAGCAGTTTATCTGTCGGGACAGTAACCTACGAGCAGTACTTC.

The chain recombines TRBV4-1 with TRBJ2-2, with TRBD1 identical over 9 bases. J was trimmed by 5 bases and V by 3 bases; bases with no gene match: 7. Germline CDR1 and CDR2: MGHRA and YSYEKL. This CDR3 region has 16 residues. CDR3 loop: CASSHPRQGETGELFF. Written as DNA, the CDR3 is TGCGCCAGCAGCCACCCAAGACAGGGGGAGACCGGGGAGCTGTTTTTT.

This clone was seen just once. This chain joins TRBV11-2 and TRBJ1-3; the D gene is possibly TRBD1 (6 bases). The germline V gene encodes CDR1 SGHAT and CDR2 FQNNGV. V was trimmed by 5 bases and J by 1 base, leaving 9 bases between them. The CDR3 loop spans 14 amino acids. The CDR3 bases are TGTGCCAGCAGCGTCACAGGGTCTGGAAACACCATATATTTT. It encodes CASSVTGSGNTIYF. Full variable domain (remainder filled in from reference TRBV11-2 and TRBJ1-3): EAGVAQSPRYKIIEKRQSVAFWCNPISGHATLYWYQQILGQGPKLLIQFQNNGVVDDSQLPKDRFSAERLKGVDSTLKIQPAKLEDSAVYLCASSVTGSGNTIYFGEGSWLTVV.

This clone was recorded a few times. The chain joins TRBV7-9 to TRBJ1-2, with TRBD1 as a possible D gene (6 bases). Trimming pared 5 bases from V and 6 bases from J, leaving 19 bases between. CDR3 length equals 15 residues. Germline lookup yields CDR1 SEHNR and CDR2 FQNEAQ (reference sequence). Written as DNA, the CDR3 is TGTGCCAGCAGCACCCAGCCCAGGGGAGCGCATGGCTACACCTTC. Amino acids: CASSTQPRGAHGYTF.

This chain connects TRBV29-1 to TRBJ2-7; 8 nucleotides agree with TRBD1. The CDR3 sequence is 12 residues long. Germline V CDR1 and CDR2: SQVTM, ANQGSEA. V shed 6 bases and J 3 bases; nucleotides not matched to a gene: 4. The DNA of the CDR3 is TGCAGCGTGATTACAGGGGGCTACGAGCAGTACTTC. Its protein is CSVITGGYEQYF.

This clone was found a few times. The rearrangement links TRBV11-3 to TRBJ2-2; TRBD1 is a possible D gene (6 bases). There are 15 residues in the CDR3. V was cut by 3 bases and J by 1 base, with 9 bases left in between. Germline-derived CDR1 and CDR2 are SGHNT and YENEEA. The CDR3 sequence is CASSFRTENTGELFF. In nucleotides, the CDR3 is TGTGCCAGCAGCTTCCGGACAGAGAACACCGGGGAGCTGTTTTTT.

CDR3 sequence: CASSSRDSYNSPLHF. The CDR3 DNA reads as TGTGCCAGCAGCTCCCGGGACTCCTATAATTCACCCCTCCACTTT. J is TRBJ1-6 and V is TRBV13; D is uncertain. Germline lookup yields CDR1 PRHDT and CDR2 FYEKMQ (reference sequence). Trimming took 4 bases from V and 0 from J, leaving 7 bases between them. The CDR3 extends over 15 amino acids.

The chain couples TRBV21-1 to TRBJ2-7; the table's D call, TRBD1, was not checked against the DNA. TRBV21-1 is shown as a pseudogene. CDR3 length: 16 residues. The CDR3 is CASSIKRWDRGSEQYF. For the CDR3, the DNA is TGTGCCAGCAGCATTAAGAGGTGGGACAGGGGGTCCGAGCAGTACTTC.

V is TRBV2 and J is TRBJ1-1, with 7 bases lining up with TRBD1. The V and J ends lost 8 bases and 5 bases, in that order; junction bases with no gene match: 11. Germline V gene lookup returns CDR1 SNHLY and CDR2 FYNNEI. The CDR3 loop spans 14 amino acids. The CDR3: CASLLGRGSTEAFF. CDR3 sequence (DNA): TGTGCCAGCCTCCTGGGCAGGGGGAGTACTGAAGCTTTCTTT. Together with reference TRBV2 and TRBJ1-1, the CDR3 gives the full variable domain: EPEVTQTPSHQVTQMGQEVILRCVPISNHLYFYWYRQILGQKVEFLVSFYNNEISEKSEIFDDQFSVERPDGSNFTLKIRSTKLEDSAMYFCASLLGRGSTEAFFGQGTRLTVV.

This clone showed up just a few times. The V call is TRBV15, the J call TRBJ2-2; 15 bases agree with TRBD2. Germline lookup yields CDR1 LNHNV and CDR2 YYDKDF (reference sequence). The CDR3 extends over 18 amino acids. Trimming cost V 5 bases and J 0 bases; bases outside gene matches: 4. The CDR3 region is CATSQGLAGGTNTGELFF. The CDR3 bases are TGTGCCACCAGCCAAGGACTAGCGGGGGGGACGAACACCGGGGAGCTGTTTTTT.

This rearrangement joins TRBV4-1 to TRBJ2-7, with TRBD1 identical over 9 bases. The CDR3 is made up of 15 amino acids. The V gene's germline CDR1 is MGHRA and CDR2 YSYEKL. The ends lost 0 bases at V and 4 bases at J; junction bases unmatched: 4. The CDR3 nucleotides are TGCGCCAGCAGCCAAGATGCCGGGACAGGGTACGAGCAGTACTTC. It specifies CASSQDAGTGYEQYF.